The text below deals with one T cell receptor (beta chain). Free of recent acute infections or vaccinations, the donors were healthy HIV-negative adults. V was clipped by 4 bases and J by 3 bases; unmatched bases: 14. CDR3 length: 17 residues. Germline V lookup: CDR1 SGHNT, CDR2 YYREEE (reference sequence). Clones were sequenced by immunoSEQ multiplex PCR, and TCRdb holds only the in-frame ones, with some missing. The sample yields roughly 500,000 clones, approximately 79% seen once. This sample stems from a study of shared clonotypes between healthy human individuals. V gene TRBV5-4 combines with J gene TRBJ2-3; 7 bases are a match to TRBD2. Sequenced: PBMCs. The clonotype was recovered from a woman aged 40 to 49 in good health. Some clones in this sample may be carry-over from other donors' samples. In DNA form, the CDR3 reads TGTGCCAGCAGCGATGTAGGGAGGGCCCTCGGGACAGATACGCAGTATTTT. Its translation: CASSDVGRALGTDTQYF.